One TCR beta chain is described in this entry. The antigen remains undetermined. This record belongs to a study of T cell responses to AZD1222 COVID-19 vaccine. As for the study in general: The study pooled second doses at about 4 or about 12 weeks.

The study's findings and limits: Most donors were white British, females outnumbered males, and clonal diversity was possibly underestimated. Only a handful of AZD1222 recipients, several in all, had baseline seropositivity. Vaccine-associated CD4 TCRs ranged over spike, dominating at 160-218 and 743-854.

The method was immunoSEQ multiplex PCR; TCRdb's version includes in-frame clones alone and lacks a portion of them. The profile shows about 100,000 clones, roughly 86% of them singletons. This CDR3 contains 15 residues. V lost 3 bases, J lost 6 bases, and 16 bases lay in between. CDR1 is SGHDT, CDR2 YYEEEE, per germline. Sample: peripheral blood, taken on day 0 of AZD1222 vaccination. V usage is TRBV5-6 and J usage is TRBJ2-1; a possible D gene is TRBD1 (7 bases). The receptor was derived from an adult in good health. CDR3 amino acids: CASSSLNRGGNEQFF. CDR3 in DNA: TGTGCCAGCAGCTCCTTAAACAGGGGAGGCAATGAGCAGTTCTTC.